This T cell receptor (beta chain) is from a study of cytomegalovirus exposure and HLA in healthy donors. PCR employed 60 Vbeta and 13 Jbeta primers. Using immunoSEQ multiplex PCR, the repertoire was profiled, and TCRdb retains in-frame clones only, with some absent. Counted here are around 120,000 clones, roughly four fifths occurring once; the ten biggest clones make up 15% to 20%. CDR1 KGHSH and CDR2 LQKENI come from the germline V gene. V trimming: 3 bases; J trimming: 9 bases; junction bases outside the gene matches: 6. CDR3 length: 14 residues. The genes are TRBV18 and TRBJ2-1, with 9 nucleotides matching TRBD2. The receptor was derived from a man in his forties or fifties in good health and CMV-seropositive. Sequenced input: PBMCs. The chain's CDR3 is CASSPLAGRGEQFF. CDR3 nucleotides: TGTGCCAGCTCACCTCTAGCGGGGCGGGGTGAGCAGTTCTTC.